This entry is about one T cell receptor (beta chain). TCRdb's copy holds only in-frame clones and misses some; the assay was immunoSEQ multiplex PCR. The sample records about 14,000 clones, roughly 72% being singletons. The source of the sample is a study of T cells after somatic rescue of genetic block. Germline V gene sequence: CDR1 SGHAT, CDR2 FQNNGV. With V trimmed by 1 base and J by 8 bases, 6 bases remained unmatched. The CDR3 consists of 15 residues. J is TRBJ1-4 and V is TRBV11-2; 8 positions agree with TRBD1. Sequencing used peripheral blood mononuclear cells (PBMCs). This TCR came from a boy younger than 18. CDR3 sequence: CASSLGDRSREKLFF. The CDR3 nucleotides read TGTGCCAGCAGCTTAGGGGACAGGTCAAGAGAAAAACTGTTTTTT.